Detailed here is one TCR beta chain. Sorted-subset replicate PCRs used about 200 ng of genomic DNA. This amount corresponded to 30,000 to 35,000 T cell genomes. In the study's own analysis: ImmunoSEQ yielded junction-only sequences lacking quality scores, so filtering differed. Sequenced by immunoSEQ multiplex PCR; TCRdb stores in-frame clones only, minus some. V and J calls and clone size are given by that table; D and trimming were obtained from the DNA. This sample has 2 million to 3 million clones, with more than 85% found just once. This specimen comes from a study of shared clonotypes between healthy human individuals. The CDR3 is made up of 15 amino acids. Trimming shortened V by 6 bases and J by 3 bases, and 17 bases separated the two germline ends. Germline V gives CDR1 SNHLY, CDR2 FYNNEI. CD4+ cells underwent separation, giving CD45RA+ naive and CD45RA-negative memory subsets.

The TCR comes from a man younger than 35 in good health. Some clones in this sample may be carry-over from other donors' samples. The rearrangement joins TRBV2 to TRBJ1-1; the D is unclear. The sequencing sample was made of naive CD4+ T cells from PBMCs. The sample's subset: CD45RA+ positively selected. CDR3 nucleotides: TGTGCCAGCAGCCCGACTCTTGGGAAGGACACTGAAGCTTTCTTT. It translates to CASSPTLGKDTEAFF.